The clone carrying this T cell receptor (beta chain) was picked up one time. Primers used in a second PCR of about 6 to 12 cycles were a sample-barcoded 5' primer and a J-beta primer mix. Every cDNA molecule carried a tag from a template-switch adaptor bearing 12 random nucleotides. TCRdb independently ran MiXCR on the 5' RACE reads; one entry per CDR3 protein. The table records approximately 2,000,000 distinct CDR3 sequences, around 40% of them present only once. This specimen comes from a study of blood T cells in healthy people across ages. CDR3 length: 16 amino acids. V lost 5 bases, J lost 7 bases, and 24 bases lay in between. From germline, CDR1 is SGHAT and CDR2 FQNNGV.

The clonotype was recovered from a human donor in good health. Sequenced: blood. The gene calls are TRBV11-2 and TRBJ2-7; D may correspond to TRBD1 or TRBD2 (5 bases each). Here the CDR3 DNA reads TGTGCCAGCAGCCCGTGGGACCGGAGCAGAAATTGGGAGCAGTACTTC. Its protein is CASSPWDRSRNWEQYF.